This is a list of T cell receptor beta chains from one sample in a study of T cell repertoires in cytomegalovirus infection. One entry per CDR3 protein results from TCRdb running MiXCR on the reads. The profile shows about 770,000 distinct CDR3 sequences, under 35% of them singletons. These receptors' targets are unknown. This sample comprised cultured CD8+ T cells from PBMCs, obtained from culture after CMV antigen stimulation. All receptors derive from a human donor in good health (CMV status not recorded). Some clones in this sample may be carry-over from other donors' samples. Each CDR3 is given with its conserved first and last residue. Each record gives: clone size, V gene, J gene, D gene, CDR3 DNA, CDR3 protein. A D gene is named only where the DNA matches it firmly. Clone size is stated in some rows and not others, as once, few, many or a class when expanded.

size: many
V: TRBV7-9
J: TRBJ1-2
D: NA
DNA: TGTGCCAGCAGCCGGCAGGGCGCTAACTATGGCTACACCTTC
CDR3: CASSRQGANYGYTF

size: NA
V: TRBV6-2/TRBV6-3
J: TRBJ2-5
D: TRBD2
DNA: TGTGCCAGCAGTTATAGGGAGGGGCGAGAGACCCAGTACTTC
CDR3: CASSYREGRETQYF

size: NA
V: TRBV4-2
J: TRBJ2-1
D: NA
DNA: TGTGCCAGCAGCGATGTAGGGGGGCTGGACAATGAGCAGTTCTTC
CDR3: CASSDVGGLDNEQFF

size: few
V: TRBV19
J: TRBJ2-2
D: NA
DNA: TGTGCCAGTAGTATAGATGCGGGGAGCACCGGGGAGCTGTTTTTT
CDR3: CASSIDAGSTGELFF

size: few
V: TRBV7-9
J: TRBJ2-4
D: NA
DNA: TGTGCCAGCACCGCCGGCGATGAGGCCAAAAACATTCAGTACTTC
CDR3: CASTAGDEAKNIQYF

size: NA
V: TRBV27
J: TRBJ2-7
D: NA
DNA: TGTGCCAGCAGTACCCAGGGGGGGGGTTACGAGCAGTACTTC
CDR3: CASSTQGGGYEQYF

size: NA
V: TRBV7-6
J: TRBJ2-2
D: TRBD2
DNA: TGTGCCAGCAGCCCGTTAAGGGGACTAGCGGGGGCCACCGGGGAGCTGTTTTTT
CDR3: CASSPLRGLAGATGELFF

size: NA
V: TRBV6-1
J: TRBJ1-4
D: NA
DNA: TGTGCCAGCAGAGACGGCTATGTTGAAAAACTGTTTTTT
CDR3: CASRDGYVEKLFF

size: once
V: TRBV7-8
J: TRBJ1-5
D: NA
DNA: TGTGCCAGCAGCCATTATAATCAGGGTTTTGGGCCCCAGCATTTT
CDR3: CASSHYNQGFGPQHF

size: few
V: TRBV27
J: TRBJ2-3
D: TRBD2
DNA: TGTGCCAGTTGCAGAACAGCGGGGTTAGGGACAGATACGCAGTATTTT
CDR3: CASCRTAGLGTDTQYF

size: NA
V: TRBV7-8
J: TRBJ1-4
D: NA
DNA: TGTGCCAGCAGCTTAGAGGGGGGCGCGAATGAAAAACTGTTTTTT
CDR3: CASSLEGGANEKLFF

size: NA
V: TRBV12-3/TRBV12-4
J: TRBJ1-5
D: NA
DNA: TGTGCCAGCACCCCTTCAGGTCCTAATCAGCCCCAGCATTTT
CDR3: CASTPSGPNQPQHF

size: many
V: TRBV7-6
J: TRBJ2-1
D: NA
DNA: TGTGCCAGCAGCAATAATTGGGGTGGTGAGCAGTTCTTC
CDR3: CASSNNWGGEQFF

size: NA
V: TRBV19
J: TRBJ2-1
D: NA
DNA: TGTGCCAGTATACCCCCCGGGGGAGCCTACAATGAGCAGTTCTTC
CDR3: CASIPPGGAYNEQFF

size: NA
V: TRBV20-1
J: TRBJ1-5
D: TRBD1
DNA: TGCAGTGCTAGAGATTTTGACAGGGTGTCCAATCAGCCCCAGCATTTT
CDR3: CSARDFDRVSNQPQHF

size: many
V: TRBV7-8
J: TRBJ2-1
D: NA
DNA: TGTGCCAGCAGCTTAGCCAGGAACAATGAGCAGTTCTTC
CDR3: CASSLARNNEQFF

size: NA
V: TRBV5-1
J: TRBJ1-2
D: TRBD1
DNA: TGCGCCAGCAGCGACCTGGGGGGGACAGGTGCTAACTATGGCTACACCTTC
CDR3: CASSDLGGTGANYGYTF

size: NA
V: TRBV5-4
J: TRBJ2-7
D: TRBD1
DNA: TGTGCCAGCAGCGTGGACAGGGGGGCCTACGAGCAGTACTTC
CDR3: CASSVDRGAYEQYF

size: NA
V: TRBV7-9
J: TRBJ2-5
D: TRBD1
DNA: TGTGCCAGCAGCCACCGGGACAGGGAAGTTGAGACCCAGTACTTC
CDR3: CASSHRDREVETQYF

size: NA
V: TRBV6-1
J: TRBJ2-5
D: TRBD1
DNA: TGTGCCAGCAGTTTCCAGGACAGGGGGAAGGAGACCCAGTACTTC
CDR3: CASSFQDRGKETQYF

size: NA
V: TRBV6-1
J: TRBJ1-1
D: NA
DNA: TGTGCCACCCTTCGGGGCGTTGAAGCTTTCTTT
CDR3: CATLRGVEAFF

size: NA
V: TRBV29-1
J: TRBJ2-6
D: NA
DNA: TGCAGCGTTTTAAGGCCTGGGGCCAACGTCCTGACTTTC
CDR3: CSVLRPGANVLTF

size: few
V: TRBV6-5
J: TRBJ1-2
D: TRBD1
DNA: TGTGCCAGCAGTTACGCAGGGGGCTCCTATGGCTACACCTTC
CDR3: CASSYAGGSYGYTF

size: many
V: TRBV6-5
J: TRBJ2-7
D: TRBD1
DNA: TGTGCCAGCAGTTACTCAGAGACAGGGCGCTACGAGCAGTACTTC
CDR3: CASSYSETGRYEQYF

size: NA
V: TRBV6-1
J: TRBJ1-5
D: TRBD1
DNA: TGTGCCAGCAGTGAACGGGACAGGAGGAATCAGCCCCAGCATTTT
CDR3: CASSERDRRNQPQHF

size: few
V: TRBV10-2
J: TRBJ1-1
D: NA
DNA: TGCGCCAGCATAGACAGGCAGAGAGTTACTGAAGCTTTCTTT
CDR3: CASIDRQRVTEAFF

size: NA
V: TRBV10-3
J: TRBJ1-2
D: TRBD1
DNA: TGTGCCATCAGCGAAACAGGGGGGGATGGCTACACCTTC
CDR3: CAISETGGDGYTF

size: NA
V: TRBV9
J: TRBJ1-1
D: NA
DNA: TGTGCCAGCAGCCCCAATGGTCCCATTAACACTGAAGCTTTCTTT
CDR3: CASSPNGPINTEAFF

size: NA
V: TRBV7-9
J: TRBJ2-6
D: NA
DNA: TGTGCCAGCATGCCAAACCCCTCCGGGGCCAACGTCCTGACTTTC
CDR3: CASMPNPSGANVLTF

size: NA
V: TRBV2
J: TRBJ2-2
D: NA
DNA: TGTGCCAGCGGCGGGACCTTTAGCTCCGGGGAGCTGTTTTTT
CDR3: CASGGTFSSGELFF

size: NA
V: TRBV7-3
J: TRBJ2-1
D: TRBD2
DNA: TGTGCCAGCAGCTTAATCGGACTAGCGGAATACAATGAGCAGTTCTTC
CDR3: CASSLIGLAEYNEQFF

size: few
V: TRBV7-6
J: TRBJ1-1
D: NA
DNA: TGTGCCAGCAGCTTAGCGGCACAGGGAGGCACTGAAGCTTTCTTT
CDR3: CASSLAAQGGTEAFF

size: many
V: TRBV7-8
J: TRBJ2-7
D: TRBD1
DNA: TGTGCCAGCAGCCAAATTCCCCCCGGACAGGGCACCTACGAGCAGTACTTC
CDR3: CASSQIPPGQGTYEQYF

size: NA
V: TRBV19
J: TRBJ1-5
D: NA
DNA: TGTGCCAGTAGTATTGTACAGATCAATCAGCCCCAGCATTTT
CDR3: CASSIVQINQPQHF

size: few
V: TRBV20-1
J: TRBJ1-1
D: NA
DNA: TGCAGTGCTAGAGATTACACAGAGAACACTGAAGCTTTCTTT
CDR3: CSARDYTENTEAFF

size: NA
V: TRBV7-9
J: TRBJ2-7
D: TRBD2
DNA: TGTGCCAGCAGCGCCGCGGGGGGAGGCCCCTACGAGCAGTACTTC
CDR3: CASSAAGGGPYEQYF

size: NA
V: TRBV2
J: TRBJ1-2
D: NA
DNA: TGTGCCAGCAGTGTTGGACTAACCTATGGCTACACCTTC
CDR3: CASSVGLTYGYTF

size: NA
V: TRBV28
J: TRBJ1-4
D: NA
DNA: TGTGCCAGCAGTTCCCCCGCAGGTCAACTGTTTTTT
CDR3: CASSSPAGQLFF

size: once
V: TRBV27
J: TRBJ2-1
D: TRBD2
DNA: TGTGCCAACAGTTTAGGTAGCGGGTATAACAATGAGCAGTTCTTC
CDR3: CANSLGSGYNNEQFF

size: few
V: TRBV4-1
J: TRBJ1-6
D: NA
DNA: TGCGCCAGCAGCCAAGGGGTAGGGGCCGAAGGACCCCTCCACTTT
CDR3: CASSQGVGAEGPLHF

size: few
V: TRBV11-2
J: TRBJ2-3
D: NA
DNA: TGTGCCAGCTCCGACCGGACGGGGCAGTATTTT
CDR3: CASSDRTGQYF

size: NA
V: TRBV14
J: TRBJ1-2
D: NA
DNA: TGTGCCAGCAGCCAATACCTAACAAACTATGGCTACACCTTC
CDR3: CASSQYLTNYGYTF

size: NA
V: TRBV11-2
J: TRBJ2-5
D: TRBD2
DNA: TGTGCCAGCAGCTGGCGGGGGACGTATGAAGAGACCCAGTACTTC
CDR3: CASSWRGTYEETQYF

size: many
V: TRBV7-2
J: TRBJ2-1
D: TRBD1
DNA: TGTGCCAGCAGCTCGGGACAGGTCAATGAGCAGTTCTTC
CDR3: CASSSGQVNEQFF

size: NA
V: TRBV27
J: TRBJ2-3
D: NA
DNA: NA
CDR3: CASSFGPGGTDTQYF

size: few
V: TRBV7-7
J: TRBJ2-1
D: NA
DNA: TGTGCTAGCAGCTTAGTACCAGGGCGGCCTACAGAGCAGTTCTTC
CDR3: CASSLVPGRPTEQFF

size: many
V: TRBV28
J: TRBJ2-2
D: NA
DNA: TGTGCCAGCAGTTTATGGAGGGATAGCGCCGGGGAGCTGTTTTTT
CDR3: CASSLWRDSAGELFF

size: many
V: TRBV7-6
J: TRBJ2-3
D: NA
DNA: TGTGCCAGCAGCTACTACACAGATACGCAGTATTTT
CDR3: CASSYYTDTQYF

size: few
V: TRBV5-8
J: TRBJ2-7
D: NA
DNA: TGTGCCAGCAGCTTTGGGCACGCAAACTACGAGCAGTACTTC
CDR3: CASSFGHANYEQYF

size: NA
V: TRBV9
J: TRBJ2-1
D: NA
DNA: TGTGCCAGCAGCGTAGAGGGGGACGTCAATGAGCAGTTCTTC
CDR3: CASSVEGDVNEQFF

size: NA
V: TRBV6-6
J: TRBJ2-7
D: TRBD1
DNA: TGTGCCAGCACCCGGGACAGGGGCTACGAGCAGTACTTC
CDR3: CASTRDRGYEQYF

size: NA
V: TRBV6-5
J: TRBJ1-2
D: NA
DNA: TGTGCCAGCAGTTACTCGATAGGGACTGCCTATGGCTACACCTTC
CDR3: CASSYSIGTAYGYTF

size: NA
V: TRBV7-9
J: TRBJ2-3
D: NA
DNA: TGTGCCAGCATTCCAACAGAGGGAACCGGCACAGATTCGCAGTATTTT
CDR3: CASIPTEGTGTDSQYF

size: few
V: TRBV7-8
J: TRBJ2-5
D: TRBD2
DNA: TGTGCCAGCAGCTTATACCGGGGGGGCCAAGAGACCCAGTACTTC
CDR3: CASSLYRGGQETQYF

size: few
V: TRBV6-2/TRBV6-3
J: TRBJ2-1
D: TRBD2
DNA: TGTGCCAGCAGTTACTCGCTGGTGGTAGCGGGGGTCAATGAGCAGTTCTTC
CDR3: CASSYSLVVAGVNEQFF

size: NA
V: TRBV12-3/TRBV12-4
J: TRBJ1-5
D: NA
DNA: TGTGCCAGCAGTCGGACGCTAAAGGGTCAGCCCCAGCATTTT
CDR3: CASSRTLKGQPQHF

size: NA
V: TRBV19
J: TRBJ2-1
D: TRBD1
DNA: TGTGCCAGTAGGGGACAGGGCCGGTACCTGGATGAGCAGTTCTTC
CDR3: CASRGQGRYLDEQFF

size: NA
V: TRBV2
J: TRBJ2-2
D: NA
DNA: TGTGCCAGCATTACCTCCCAAGGCGCGGTGCCCGGGGAGCTGTTTTTT
CDR3: CASITSQGAVPGELFF

size: few
V: TRBV7-6
J: TRBJ1-4
D: NA
DNA: TGTGCCAGCAGTCAACAGGGATTGCATGAAAAACTGTTTTTT
CDR3: CASSQQGLHEKLFF

size: many
V: TRBV5-1
J: TRBJ2-7
D: NA
DNA: TGCGCCAGCAGCTTGGAGGGCACCCCCTACGAGCAGTACTTC
CDR3: CASSLEGTPYEQYF